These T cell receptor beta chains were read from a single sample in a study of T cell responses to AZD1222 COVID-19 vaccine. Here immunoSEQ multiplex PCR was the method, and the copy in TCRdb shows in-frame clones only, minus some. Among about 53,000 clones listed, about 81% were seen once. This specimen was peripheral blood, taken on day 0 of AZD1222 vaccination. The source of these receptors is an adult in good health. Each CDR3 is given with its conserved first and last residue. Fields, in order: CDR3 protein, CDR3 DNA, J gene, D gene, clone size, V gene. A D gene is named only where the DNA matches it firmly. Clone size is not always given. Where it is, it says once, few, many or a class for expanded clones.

cdr3_aa: CASSLLGVDTQYF
cdr3_nt: TGTGCCAGCAGTTTGCTGGGGGTGGATACGCAGTATTTT
j_call: TRBJ2-3
d_call: NA
clone_size: NA
v_call: TRBV28

cdr3_aa: CSVKWGPNTEAFF
cdr3_nt: TGCAGCGTCAAATGGGGCCCGAACACTGAAGCTTTCTTT
j_call: TRBJ1-1
d_call: NA
clone_size: few
v_call: TRBV29-1

cdr3_aa: CASRTGQFHGYTF
cdr3_nt: TGTGCCAGCAGAACCGGACAGTTCCATGGCTACACCTTC
j_call: TRBJ1-2
d_call: NA
clone_size: NA
v_call: TRBV12-3/TRBV12-4

cdr3_aa: CASSLGNEQFF
cdr3_nt: TGTGCCAGCAGCTTAGGGAATGAGCAGTTCTTC
j_call: TRBJ2-1
d_call: NA
clone_size: NA
v_call: TRBV11-1

cdr3_aa: CASSGGLPEYNEQFF
cdr3_nt: TGTGCCAGTAGTGGGGGACTCCCTGAGTACAATGAGCAGTTCTTC
j_call: TRBJ2-1
d_call: NA
clone_size: NA
v_call: TRBV19

cdr3_aa: CASSPSGGRRETQYF
cdr3_nt: TGTGCCAGCAGCCCCTCCGGGGGCCGGAGGGAGACCCAGTACTTC
j_call: TRBJ2-5
d_call: NA
clone_size: once
v_call: TRBV28

cdr3_aa: CASSLRAPGQEVGAF
cdr3_nt: TGCGCCAGCAGCTTGAGGGCCCCGGGACAGGAGGTTGGCGCCTTC
j_call: TRBJ1-2
d_call: TRBD1
clone_size: NA
v_call: TRBV5-1

cdr3_aa: CASRGVTATNEKLFF
cdr3_nt: TGTGCCAGTAGAGGGGTGACAGCAACTAATGAAAAACTGTTTTTT
j_call: TRBJ1-4
d_call: NA
clone_size: NA
v_call: TRBV19

cdr3_aa: CASSTNGNSYNEQFF
cdr3_nt: TGTGCCAGCAGCACAAATGGGAACTCCTACAATGAGCAGTTCTTC
j_call: TRBJ2-1
d_call: NA
clone_size: NA
v_call: TRBV9

cdr3_aa: CASSTPSGQTISTDTQYF
cdr3_nt: TGTGCCAGTAGTACCCCTAGCGGGCAAACCATTAGCACAGATACGCAGTATTTT
j_call: TRBJ2-3
d_call: TRBD2
clone_size: NA
v_call: TRBV19

cdr3_aa: CASSFGENEQFF
cdr3_nt: TGCGCCAGCAGCTTCGGGGAGAATGAGCAGTTCTTC
j_call: TRBJ2-1
d_call: NA
clone_size: NA
v_call: TRBV5-1

cdr3_aa: CASSQSAVYSNQPQHF
cdr3_nt: TGTGCCAGCAGCCAATCCGCAGTTTATAGCAATCAGCCCCAGCATTTT
j_call: TRBJ1-5
d_call: NA
clone_size: NA
v_call: TRBV16

cdr3_aa: CASSPRSGVQETQYF
cdr3_nt: TGCGCCAGCAGCCCTAGGAGCGGGGTACAAGAGACCCAGTACTTC
j_call: TRBJ2-5
d_call: TRBD2
clone_size: once
v_call: TRBV5-1

cdr3_aa: CASSQGTSGSSTDTQYF
cdr3_nt: TGTGCCAGCAGCCAGGGGACTAGCGGGAGTAGCACAGATACGCAGTATTTT
j_call: TRBJ2-3
d_call: TRBD2
clone_size: NA
v_call: TRBV4-2

cdr3_aa: CASSTGDRAYEQYF
cdr3_nt: TGTGCCAGCAGTACAGGGGACAGAGCCTACGAGCAGTACTTC
j_call: TRBJ2-7
d_call: TRBD1
clone_size: once
v_call: TRBV6-5

cdr3_aa: CASTEAGASGANVLTF
cdr3_nt: TGTGCCAGCACCGAGGCCGGGGCCTCTGGGGCCAACGTCCTGACTTTC
j_call: TRBJ2-6
d_call: NA
clone_size: NA
v_call: TRBV28

cdr3_aa: CASSSIAGGWNEQFF
cdr3_nt: TGTGCCAGCAGTTCAATAGCGGGAGGTTGGAATGAGCAGTTCTTC
j_call: TRBJ2-1
d_call: TRBD2
clone_size: NA
v_call: TRBV25-1

cdr3_aa: CASSLGGLAGGPYEQYF
cdr3_nt: TGTGCCAGCAGCTTAGGTGGACTAGCGGGAGGGCCCTACGAGCAGTACTTC
j_call: TRBJ2-7
d_call: TRBD2
clone_size: NA
v_call: TRBV11-3

cdr3_aa: CASSLWMGGTNEKLFF
cdr3_nt: TGTGCCAGCAGCCTGTGGATGGGGGGGACTAATGAAAAACTGTTTTTT
j_call: TRBJ1-4
d_call: NA
clone_size: NA
v_call: TRBV7-8

cdr3_aa: CASSLQNSYEQYF
cdr3_nt: TGTGCCAGCAGCTTACAGAATAGCTACGAGCAGTACTTC
j_call: TRBJ2-7
d_call: NA
clone_size: NA
v_call: TRBV7-3

cdr3_aa: CAWSVVVHGYTF
cdr3_nt: TGTGCCTGGAGTGTAGTGGTGCATGGCTACACCTTC
j_call: TRBJ1-2
d_call: NA
clone_size: NA
v_call: TRBV30

cdr3_aa: CASSLVTGSNQPQHF
cdr3_nt: TGTGCCAGCAGCTTAGTCACAGGGAGCAATCAGCCCCAGCATTTT
j_call: TRBJ1-5
d_call: NA
clone_size: NA
v_call: TRBV7-2

cdr3_aa: CASSSGYEQYF
cdr3_nt: TGCGCCAGCAGCTCAGGGTACGAGCAGTACTTC
j_call: TRBJ2-7
d_call: NA
clone_size: NA
v_call: TRBV5-1

cdr3_aa: CASSQPWRGRGYGYTF
cdr3_nt: TGTGCCAGCAGCCAACCCTGGAGGGGTAGGGGCTATGGCTACACCTTC
j_call: TRBJ1-2
d_call: NA
clone_size: once
v_call: TRBV3-1/TRBV3-2

cdr3_aa: CASSLRTSSSYEQYF
cdr3_nt: TGTGCCAGCAGCTTACGGACTTCAAGCTCCTACGAGCAGTACTTC
j_call: TRBJ2-7
d_call: NA
clone_size: NA
v_call: TRBV11-2

cdr3_aa: CASGRSVSYEQYF
cdr3_nt: TGTGCCAGCGGACGTTCGGTATCCTACGAGCAGTACTTC
j_call: TRBJ2-7
d_call: NA
clone_size: NA
v_call: TRBV6-5

cdr3_aa: CASSPPWAGGPVEQFF
cdr3_nt: TGTGCCAGCAGTCCCCCGTGGGCGGGAGGGCCGGTTGAGCAGTTCTTC
j_call: TRBJ2-1
d_call: TRBD2
clone_size: NA
v_call: TRBV28